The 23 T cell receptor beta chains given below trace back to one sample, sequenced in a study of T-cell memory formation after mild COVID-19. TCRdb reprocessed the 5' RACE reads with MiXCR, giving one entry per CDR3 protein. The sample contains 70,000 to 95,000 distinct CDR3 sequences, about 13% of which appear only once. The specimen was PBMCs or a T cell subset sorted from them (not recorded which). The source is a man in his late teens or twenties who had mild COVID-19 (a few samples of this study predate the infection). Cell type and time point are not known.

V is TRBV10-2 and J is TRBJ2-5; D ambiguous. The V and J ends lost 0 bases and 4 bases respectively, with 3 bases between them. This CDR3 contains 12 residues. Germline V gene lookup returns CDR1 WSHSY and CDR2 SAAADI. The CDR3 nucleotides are TGCGCCAGCAGTGAGTCAGGAGAGACCCAGTACTTC. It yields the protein CASSESGETQYF.

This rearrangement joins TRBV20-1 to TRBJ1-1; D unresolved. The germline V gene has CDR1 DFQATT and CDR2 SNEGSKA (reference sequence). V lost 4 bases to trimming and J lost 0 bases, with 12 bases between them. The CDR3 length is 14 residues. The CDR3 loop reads CSANRGDLNTEAFF. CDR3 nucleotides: TGCAGTGCTAACAGAGGTGATTTGAACACTGAAGCTTTCTTT.

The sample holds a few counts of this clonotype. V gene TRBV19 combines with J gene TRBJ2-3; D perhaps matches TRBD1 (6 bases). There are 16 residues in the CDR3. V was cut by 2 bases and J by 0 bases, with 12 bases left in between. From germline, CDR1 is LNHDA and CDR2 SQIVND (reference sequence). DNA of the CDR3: TGTGCCAGTAGTATACCCTCGGACAGAAGCACAGATACGCAGTATTTT. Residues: CASSIPSDRSTDTQYF.

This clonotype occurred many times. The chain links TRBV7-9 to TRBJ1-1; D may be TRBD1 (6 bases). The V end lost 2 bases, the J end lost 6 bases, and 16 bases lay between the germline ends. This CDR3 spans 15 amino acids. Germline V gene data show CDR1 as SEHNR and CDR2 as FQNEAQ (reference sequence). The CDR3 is CASSLTGRGWPEAFF. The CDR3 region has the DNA TGTGCCAGCAGCTTAACAGGGCGAGGGTGGCCTGAAGCTTTCTTT. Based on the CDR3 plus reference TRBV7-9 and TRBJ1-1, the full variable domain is DTGVSQNPRHKITKRGQNVTFRCDPISEHNRLYWYRQTLGQGPEFLTYFQNEAQLEKSRLLSDRFSAERPKGSFSTLEIQRTEQGDSAMYLCASSLTGRGWPEAFFGQGTRLTVV.

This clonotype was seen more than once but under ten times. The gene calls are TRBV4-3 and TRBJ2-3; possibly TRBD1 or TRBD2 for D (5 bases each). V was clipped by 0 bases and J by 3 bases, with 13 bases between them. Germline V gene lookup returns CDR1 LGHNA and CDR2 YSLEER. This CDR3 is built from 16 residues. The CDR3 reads CASSQDVGTGTDTQYF. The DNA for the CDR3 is TGCGCCAGCAGCCAAGACGTGGGGACGGGGACAGATACGCAGTATTTT.

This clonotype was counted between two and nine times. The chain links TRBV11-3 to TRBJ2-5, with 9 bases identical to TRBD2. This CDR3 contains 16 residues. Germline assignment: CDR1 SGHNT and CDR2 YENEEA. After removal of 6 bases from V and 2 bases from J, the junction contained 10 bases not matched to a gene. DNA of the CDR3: TGTGCCAGCAGTCGCGGATCGGCGGGGGGGCAAGAGACCCAGTACTTC. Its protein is CASSRGSAGGQETQYF. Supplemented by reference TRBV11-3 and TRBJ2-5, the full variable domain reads EAGVVQSPRYKIIEKKQPVAFWCNPISGHNTLYWYLQNLGQGPELLIRYENEEAVDDSQLPKDRFSAERLKGVDSTLKIQPAELGDSAVYLCASSRGSAGGQETQYFGPGTRLLVL.

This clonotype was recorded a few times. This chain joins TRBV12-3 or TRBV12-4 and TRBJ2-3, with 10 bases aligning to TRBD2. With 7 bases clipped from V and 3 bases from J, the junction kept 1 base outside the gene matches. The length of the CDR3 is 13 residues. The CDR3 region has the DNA TGTGCCAGCACTAGCGGGGGTACAGATACGCAGTATTTT. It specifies CASTSGGTDTQYF.

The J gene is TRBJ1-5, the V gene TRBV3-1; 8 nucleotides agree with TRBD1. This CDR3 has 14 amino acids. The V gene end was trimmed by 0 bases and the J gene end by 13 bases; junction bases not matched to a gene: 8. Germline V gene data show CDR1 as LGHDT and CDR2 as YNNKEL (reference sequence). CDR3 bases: TGTGCCAGCAGCCAAGAAGGGACAGGCTCGAAACAGCATTTT. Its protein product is CASSQEGTGSKQHF.

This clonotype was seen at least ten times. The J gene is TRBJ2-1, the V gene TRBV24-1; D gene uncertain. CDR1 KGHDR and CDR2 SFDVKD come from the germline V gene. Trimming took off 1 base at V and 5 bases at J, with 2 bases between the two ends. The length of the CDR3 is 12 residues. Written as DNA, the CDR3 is TGTGCCACCAGTGATTTTGACAATGAGCAGTTCTTC. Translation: CATSDFDNEQFF.

The CDR3, as DNA: TGTGCCAGCACATCGGGGCAGAGCACAGATACGCAGTATTTT. Translated: CASTSGQSTDTQYF. V usage is TRBV6-5 and J usage is TRBJ2-3; tentatively, D is TRBD1 or TRBD2 (5 bases each). Germline assignment: CDR1 MNHEY and CDR2 SVGAGI. Trimming took off 7 bases at V and 0 bases at J, with 11 bases between the two ends. The CDR3 runs 14 residues.

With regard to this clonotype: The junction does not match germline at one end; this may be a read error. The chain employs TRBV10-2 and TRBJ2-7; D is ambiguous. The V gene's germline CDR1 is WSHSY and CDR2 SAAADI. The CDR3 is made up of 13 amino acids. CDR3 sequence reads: CTSSTLGEYEQYF. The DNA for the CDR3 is TGCACCAGCTCGACACTTGGGGAATACGAGCAGTACTTC.

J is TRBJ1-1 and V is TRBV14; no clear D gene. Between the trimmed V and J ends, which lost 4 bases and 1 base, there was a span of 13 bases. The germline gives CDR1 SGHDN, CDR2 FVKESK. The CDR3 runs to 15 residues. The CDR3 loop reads CASSPRHGENTEAFF. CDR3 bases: TGTGCCAGCAGCCCCCGGCACGGCGAGAACACTGAAGCTTTCTTT.

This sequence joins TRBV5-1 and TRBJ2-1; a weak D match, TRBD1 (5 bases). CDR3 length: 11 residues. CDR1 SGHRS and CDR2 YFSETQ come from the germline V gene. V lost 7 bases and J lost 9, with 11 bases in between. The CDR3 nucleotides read TGCGCCAGCCGGCAGGGTCTTGAGCAGTTCTTC. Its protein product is CASRQGLEQFF.

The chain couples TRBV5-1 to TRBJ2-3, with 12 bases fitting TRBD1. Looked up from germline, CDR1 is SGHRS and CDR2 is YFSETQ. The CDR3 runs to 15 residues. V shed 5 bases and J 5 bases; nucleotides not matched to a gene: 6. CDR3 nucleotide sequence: TGCGCCAGCAGGGCCCGGGACAGGGGGCAAGATACGCAGTATTTT. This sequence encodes CASRARDRGQDTQYF.

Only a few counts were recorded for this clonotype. CDR3 sequence: CASSSQSVETETQYF. The CDR3 nucleotides read TGCGCCAGCAGCTCCCAGAGCGTAGAAACGGAGACCCAGTACTTC. The J gene is TRBJ2-5, the V gene TRBV4-1; D remains ambiguous. V was trimmed by 5 bases and J by 5 bases, leaving 18 bases between them. In germline, CDR1 is MGHRA, CDR2 YSYEKL. The length of the CDR3 is 15 residues.

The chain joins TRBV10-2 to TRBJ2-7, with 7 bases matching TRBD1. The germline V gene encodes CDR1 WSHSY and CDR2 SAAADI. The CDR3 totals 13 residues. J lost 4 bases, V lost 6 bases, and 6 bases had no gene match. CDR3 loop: CASRGQVSYEQYF. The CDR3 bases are TGCGCCAGCAGAGGACAGGTCTCTTACGAGCAGTACTTC.

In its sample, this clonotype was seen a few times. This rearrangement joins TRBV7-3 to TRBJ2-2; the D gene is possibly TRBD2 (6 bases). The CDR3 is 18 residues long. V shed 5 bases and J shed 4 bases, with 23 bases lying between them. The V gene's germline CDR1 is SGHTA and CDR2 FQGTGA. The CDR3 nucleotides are TGTGCCAGCAGCCCCCCTCGTATAGGGGACGGGGGCACCGGGGAGCTGTTTTTT. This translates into CASSPPRIGDGGTGELFF.

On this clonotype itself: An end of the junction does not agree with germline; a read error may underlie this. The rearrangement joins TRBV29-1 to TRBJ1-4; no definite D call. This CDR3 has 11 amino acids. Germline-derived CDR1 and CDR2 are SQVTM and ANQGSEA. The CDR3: CSVGGDEKPFF. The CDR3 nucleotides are TGCAGCGTTGGGGGAGATGAAAAACCGTTTTTT.

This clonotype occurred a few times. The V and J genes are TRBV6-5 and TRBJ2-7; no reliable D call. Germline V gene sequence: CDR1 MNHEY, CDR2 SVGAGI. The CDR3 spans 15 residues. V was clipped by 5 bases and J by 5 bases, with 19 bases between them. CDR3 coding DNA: TGTGCCAGCAGTACGTCATATGCGCTGCCTAACGAGCAGTACTTC. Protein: CASSTSYALPNEQYF.

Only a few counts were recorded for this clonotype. CDR3 DNA sequence: TGCGCCAGCAGCTTGCTGCTAGCGGGGTACCAAGAGACCCAGTACTTC. This gives the protein CASSLLLAGYQETQYF. The V call is TRBV5-1, the J call TRBJ2-5, with 9 bases fitting TRBD2. The CDR3 length is 16 residues. V lost 1 base and J lost 0; bases outside the gene matches: 4. CDR1 is SGHRS and CDR2 is YFSETQ in the germline V gene.

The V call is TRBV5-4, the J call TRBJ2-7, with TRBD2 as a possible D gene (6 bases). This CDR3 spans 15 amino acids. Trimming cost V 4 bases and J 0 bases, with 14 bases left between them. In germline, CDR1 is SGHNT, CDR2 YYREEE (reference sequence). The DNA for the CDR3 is TGTGCCAGCAGCCCCGGGGCGGGGAGCTCCTACGAGCAGTACTTC. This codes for CASSPGAGSSYEQYF.

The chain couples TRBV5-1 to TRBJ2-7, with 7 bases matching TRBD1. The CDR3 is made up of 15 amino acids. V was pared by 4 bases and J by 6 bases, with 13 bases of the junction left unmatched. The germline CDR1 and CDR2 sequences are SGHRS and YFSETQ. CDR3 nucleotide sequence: TGCGCCAGCAGCCCCTTAGGGGACAGACTCTCCGAGCAGTACTTC. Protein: CASSPLGDRLSEQYF.

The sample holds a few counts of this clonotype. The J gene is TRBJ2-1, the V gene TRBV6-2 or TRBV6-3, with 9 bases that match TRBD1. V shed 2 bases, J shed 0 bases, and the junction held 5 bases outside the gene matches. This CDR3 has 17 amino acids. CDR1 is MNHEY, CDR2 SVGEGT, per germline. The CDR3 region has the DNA TGTGCCAGCAGTTACGTCCGGGACAGGGACTCCTACAATGAGCAGTTCTTC. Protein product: CASSYVRDRDSYNEQFF.